What follows is one T cell receptor beta chain and its context. This sample stems from a study of shared clonotypes between healthy human individuals. Study as a whole: Aged between 18 and 49, the donors were a couple of women and three men.

Every subset had its genomic DNA shared out evenly among several immunoSEQ plates. Sequencing was performed with immunoSEQ multiplex PCR; in TCRdb, only in-frame clones are kept and a portion is missing. The sample shows nearly 2 million clones, over 85% of them seen only once. V dropped 4 bases and J dropped 0; count of bases not matched to a gene: 9. From germline, CDR1 is SGHDN and CDR2 FVKESK. The CDR3 totals 16 residues. Naive CD8 isolation took CD45RO-negative cells positively selected for CCR7 and excluded terminally differentiated effector memory CD45RA+ cells. Each sample came from a Caucasian adult donor living in Nashville, Tennessee.

The sequence came from a young man in good health. The sequenced sample was naive CD8+ T cells sorted from blood. This chain connects TRBV14 to TRBJ2-7, with 7 bases aligning to TRBD1. CDR3 residues: CASSPIDRENSYEQYF. CDR3 sequence (DNA): TGTGCCAGCAGCCCTATCGACAGGGAGAACTCCTACGAGCAGTACTTC.